What follows is one TCR beta chain and its context. The sample comes from a study of a mutant IDH1 vaccine in newly diagnosed glioma. This CDR3 contains 13 residues. With 0 bases removed from V and 6 bases from J, the gap between germline ends came to 6 bases. Per the germline V gene, CDR1 is SGHKS and CDR2 is YYEKEE (reference sequence). This sample's time point: baseline, week 1 (first vaccination visit). Specified treatment: pre-vaccination baseline after standard-of-care therapy. The data were produced by immunoSEQ multiplex PCR, yet TCRdb's version contains in-frame clones alone and is incomplete. The data contain about 98,000 clones, approximately 90% of them singletons.

The starting material was PBMCs, obtained from a glioma patient treated with radiotherapy, temozolomide or both. The receptor was derived from a woman in her fifties or sixties with glioma. The chain employs TRBV5-5 and TRBJ2-2, with no clear D. The DNA for the CDR3 is TGTGCCAGCAGCTTGGGATCCGCCGGGGAGCTGTTTTTT. Translated, it gives CASSLGSAGELFF.